This paragraph reports one T cell receptor beta chain. It has no known antigen specificity. Qualities for individual bases were not recorded, and no much larger clone is one base off. This sample was included in a study of naive and memory T cell subsets listed by TCRdb under 2017. Study-level background: The study applied an open-source, UMI-based TCR alpha and beta sequencing pipeline to sorted naive and memory peripheral blood T cell subsets. RNA was DNase-treated and reverse transcribed with TCR constant-region primers, mostly using SuperScript III. The results of the functional CMV T cell responses matched the IgG serology results in every case. What the authors observed across the whole study: TCR abundance followed a power law with an exponent that was different for naive and memory subsets but consistent across the three individuals. Single alpha or beta chain sequences, rather than paired alpha/beta receptors, were used to define clonotypes. The repertoire findings for the naive and memory subsets could not be validated, as no ground truth was available. After error correction, over 95% of naive TCR sequences appeared only once, giving much steeper abundance distributions than memory subsets. A few larger clonotypes were found in naive repertoires, especially CD8, and these larger clonotypes were possibly memory cells re-expressing CD45RA. RNA-based TCR counts may be influenced by expression changes linked to T cell activation and differentiation. In both CD4 and CD8 cells, the Gini index increased while Shannon and inverse Simpson diversity decreased from naive through CM, EM and EMRA.

Separate amplification of TCR alpha and beta chain libraries was performed from the second PCR step onward. To determine each donor's CMV status, fresh PBMCs were stimulated overnight with CMV viral lysate, and IFNgamma production from CD4+ T cells was then assessed. Miltenyi beads were used first to positively select CD4 T cells, and CD8 T cells were then positively selected from the CD4-negative fraction. After staining for CD3, CD4, CD8, CD45RA, CD27 and a live/dead dye, cells were sorted on a BD Aria II into four subsets based on CD45RA and CD27. A few healthy volunteers provided blood, and each donor's sample was split into CD4 and CD8 T cells and then further divided into four differentiation subsets. Roughly 120 ml of peripheral blood was collected from each donor, and PBMC were isolated from the blood using Ficoll-Paque PLUS density-gradient centrifugation. Sorted cells were lysed in RLT buffer, after which RNA was extracted using a Qiagen RNeasy kit and stored at -80 degrees C.

Trimming accounts for 5 bases at V and 3 bases at J, while the number of junction bases matched to no gene is 9. According to the germline V gene, CDR1 reads LGHNT and CDR2 reads FRNRAP. The CDR3 sequence holds 17 residues, the cysteine and phenylalanine included. The retained sequence is limited to the CDR3, 51 bases, with the frame set at the first base. The library came from UMI-ligation and nested PCR. An equimolar mix of two oligonucleotides covering both TRBC1 and TRBC2 was used as the beta constant-region primer. The ligated cDNA went through four rounds of PCR with nested alpha and beta constant-region primers together with the SP2 primer. A single-stranded oligonucleotide containing the SP2 primer and a 12-nucleotide UMI was joined to the 3' end of the cDNA by T4 RNA ligase 1. Incubation of the ligation reaction was carried out at 16 degrees C for roughly 18-24 hours. PCR2 was typically performed as a SYBR Green qPCR and was stopped at a predetermined threshold so that over-amplification was prevented. All purifications after the first were performed with Agencourt AMPure XP magnetic beads. Library quantification was done by Qubit, followed by a TapeStation check on which the main peak was expected at around 650 bp. Pooled libraries were sequenced on an Illumina MiSeq with v2 2x251 paired-end kits, typically giving about 0.95-2.2 million reads per sample. Each sample was pooled at 4 nM, and roughly 5-7% PhiX was included to help cluster recognition. The study's own analysis went as follows. V and J genes were assigned to Demultiplexor-processed FASTQ reads by Decombinator through tag matching, with a single base-pair mismatch being allowed. By using UMIs, Collapsinator corrected both sequencing errors and the frequency errors caused by PCR heterogeneity. CDR3Translator translated TCRs and extracted CDR3s from the conserved cysteine to the FGXG phenylalanine, flagging non-productive sequences. Gini, Shannon entropy and inverse Simpson indices were calculated on repertoires that had been subsampled to equal numbers of UMI-defined TCRs. Within the linear range, a power law was fitted by maximum likelihood to the distributions of clonotype abundance. On one naive CD8 sample, the pipeline and MIGEC gave similar UMI counts, unique TCR numbers and clonal distributions. One analysis removed from the naive repertoire any naive TCRs that were also present in any memory subset from the same donor. Repertoires were searched for around 7,000 CMV-associated CDR3 sequences compiled from VDJdb and a published dataset. TCRdb redid the processing of the public reads, applying fastp at Q25 and MiXCR, and retained in-frame beta chains. Each record represents a unique CDR3 protein, reported with the most common genes and DNA among its rows. What appears here as the V and J calls and clone size reflects TCRdb's work, not the paper's. This sample gives over 110,000 distinct CDR3 sequences in total; around 21% of them show up just once. The ten biggest clones cover roughly 0.63% of the sample.

The clonotype was recovered from a human donor in good health. The sequenced sample consisted of naive CD8+ T cells from blood. The meaning of the sample's cell subset or site label: naive T cells, CD45RA high CD27+. This receptor chain uses TRBV12-5 and TRBJ2-6; 8 bases in the middle match TRBD1. The CDR3 is CASGTQGAFFGANVLTF. The bases are TGTGCTAGTGGTACCCAGGGGGCGTTTTTTGGGGCCAACGTCCTGACTTTC.